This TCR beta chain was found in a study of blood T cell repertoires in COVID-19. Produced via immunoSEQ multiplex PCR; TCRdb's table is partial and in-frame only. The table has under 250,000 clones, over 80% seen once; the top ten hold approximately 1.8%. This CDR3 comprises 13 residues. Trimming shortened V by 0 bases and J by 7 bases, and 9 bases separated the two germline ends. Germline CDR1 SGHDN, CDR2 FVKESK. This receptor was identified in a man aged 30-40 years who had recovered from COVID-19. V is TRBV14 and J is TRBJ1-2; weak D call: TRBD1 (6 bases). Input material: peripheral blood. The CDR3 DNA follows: TGTGCCAGCAGCCAAGATAGAGGGGGTGGCTACACCTTC. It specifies CASSQDRGGGYTF.